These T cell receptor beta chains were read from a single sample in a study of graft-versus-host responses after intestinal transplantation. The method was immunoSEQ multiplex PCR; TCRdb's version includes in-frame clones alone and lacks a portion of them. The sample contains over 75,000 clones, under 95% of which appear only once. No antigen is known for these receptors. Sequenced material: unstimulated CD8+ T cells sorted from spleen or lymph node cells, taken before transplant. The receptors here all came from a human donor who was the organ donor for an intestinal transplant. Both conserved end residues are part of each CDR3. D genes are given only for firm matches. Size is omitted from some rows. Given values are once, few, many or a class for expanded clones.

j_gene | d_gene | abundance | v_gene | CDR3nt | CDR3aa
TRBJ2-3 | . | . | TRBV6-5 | TGTGCCAGCAGTACTAGAGTCACAGATACGCAGTATTTT | CASSTRVTDTQYF
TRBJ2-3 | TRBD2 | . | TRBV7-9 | TGTGCCAGCAGCGAAGAACTAGCGGGGAGACCTAGCACAGATACGCAGTATTTT | CASSEELAGRPSTDTQYF
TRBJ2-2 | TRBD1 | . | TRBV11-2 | TGTGCCAGCAGCTTAGTTCATAGGGACAGGGGACCCGGGGAGCTGTTTTTT | CASSLVHRDRGPGELFF
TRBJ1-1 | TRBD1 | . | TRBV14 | TGTGCCAGCAGCCGACAGGGCAACACTGAAGCTTTCTTT | CASSRQGNTEAFF
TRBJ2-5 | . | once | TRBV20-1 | TGCAGTGCTAGAAAAGGGGGTACCCAGTACTTC | CSARKGGTQYF
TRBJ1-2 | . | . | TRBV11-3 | TGTGCCAGCAGCCGGAGAGGCGCTAACTATGGCTACACCTTC | CASSRRGANYGYTF
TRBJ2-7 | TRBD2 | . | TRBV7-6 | TGTGCCAGCAGCTCTAATAGCGGGAGTCACTACGAGCAGTACTTC | CASSSNSGSHYEQYF
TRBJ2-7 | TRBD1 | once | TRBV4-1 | TGCGCCAGCAGCCACTTCGGGACAGGGCCTACCTACGAGCAGTACTTC | CASSHFGTGPTYEQYF
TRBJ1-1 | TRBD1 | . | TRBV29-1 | TGCAGCGTCCAGACTTGGGGGACAGGATTCCCGAACACTGAAGCTTTCTTT | CSVQTWGTGFPNTEAFF
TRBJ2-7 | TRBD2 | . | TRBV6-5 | TGTGCCAGCAGTTACGGCGGGGGGCTTTCCTACGAGCAGTACTTC | CASSYGGGLSYEQYF
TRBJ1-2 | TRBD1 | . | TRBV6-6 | TGTGCCAGCAGGTACAGGGACAGGGGCTACACCTTC | CASRYRDRGYTF
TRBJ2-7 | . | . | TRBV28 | TGTGCCAGCTCGAGAAATGCCTACGAGCAGTACTTC | CASSRNAYEQYF
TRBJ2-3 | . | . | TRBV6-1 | TGTGCCAGCATACACTCCGGACCGGGAACAGATACGCAGTATTTT | CASIHSGPGTDTQYF
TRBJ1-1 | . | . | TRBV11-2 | TGTGCCAGCAGCCTCCGACCGGGGTACACTGAAGCTTTCTTT | CASSLRPGYTEAFF
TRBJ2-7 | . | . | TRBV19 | TGTGCCAGTAGTATAACTAATCCCCCGGTGGAGCAGTACTTC | CASSITNPPVEQYF
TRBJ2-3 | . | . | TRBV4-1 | TGCGCCAGCAGCCAGGTAGACTACCGAGATACGCAGTATTTT | CASSQVDYRDTQYF
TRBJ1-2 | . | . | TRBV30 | TGTGCCTCCACAGGGCTCGGTGGCTATGGCTACACCTTC | CASTGLGGYGYTF
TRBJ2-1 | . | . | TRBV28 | TGTGCCAGCAGTTTTGGATTCTCGGGTGAGCAGTTCTTC | CASSFGFSGEQFF
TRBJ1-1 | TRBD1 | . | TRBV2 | TGTGCCAGCAGTACCTTTGACAGGGTGGCTGAAGCTTTCTTT | CASSTFDRVAEAFF
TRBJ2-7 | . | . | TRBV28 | TGTGCCAGCGGCCAGGGTATGAACGAGCAGTACTTC | CASGQGMNEQYF
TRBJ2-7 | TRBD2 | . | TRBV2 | TGTGCCAGCAGTGATGGACTAGCGGAAACCTACGAGCAGTACTTC | CASSDGLAETYEQYF
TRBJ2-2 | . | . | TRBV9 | TGTGCCAGCAGCGTAGCGGGCGGGGAGCTGTTTTTT | CASSVAGGELFF
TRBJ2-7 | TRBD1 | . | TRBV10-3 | TGTGCCATCAAAAACGGGACAGGGGTGTCCTACGAGCAGTACTTC | CAIKNGTGVSYEQYF
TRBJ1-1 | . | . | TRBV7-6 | TGTGCCAGCAGCTCTGGGTGGACAGATGCTTTCTTT | CASSSGWTDAFF
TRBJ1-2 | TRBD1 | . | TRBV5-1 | TGCGCCAGCAGCGAATCTCCCGGGACAGGCTCGATGGATGGCTACACCTTC | CASSESPGTGSMDGYTF
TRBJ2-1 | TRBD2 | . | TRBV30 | TGTGCCTGGAGTGGAGGTAGCGGGACGAACAATGAGCAGTTCTTC | CAWSGGSGTNNEQFF
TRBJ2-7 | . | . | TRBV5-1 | TGCGCCAGCAGCTTAGTCAGGGCTTCCTACGAGCAGTACTTC | CASSLVRASYEQYF
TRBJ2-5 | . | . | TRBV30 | TGTGCCTGGAGTGTTCTTAGGCAGGGTAGGGGAGAGACCCAGTACTTC | CAWSVLRQGRGETQYF
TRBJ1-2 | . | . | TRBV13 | TGTGCCAGCAGCCCAGGGGAGTATGGCTACACCTTC | CASSPGEYGYTF
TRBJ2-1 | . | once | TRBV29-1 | TGCAGCGTTGACGGTTCTCGACAGGAGTCCTACAATGAGCAGTTCTTC | CSVDGSRQESYNEQFF
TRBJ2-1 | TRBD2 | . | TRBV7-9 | TGTGCCAGCAGCTTAGGACCAGCGGGACCCTACAATGAGCAGTTCTTC | CASSLGPAGPYNEQFF
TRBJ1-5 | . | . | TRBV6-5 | TGTGCCAGCAGTTCGTACACCGATCAGCCCCAGCATTTT | CASSSYTDQPQHF
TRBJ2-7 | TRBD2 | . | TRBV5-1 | TGCGCCAGCAGCTTGGAGGCTAGCGGGACCTACGAGCAGTACTTC | CASSLEASGTYEQYF
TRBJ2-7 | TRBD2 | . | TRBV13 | TGTGCCAGCAGCCCCTCCGGGACTAGCGGGGGCTACGAGCAGTACTTC | CASSPSGTSGGYEQYF
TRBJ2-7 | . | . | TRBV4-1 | TGCGCCAGCAGCCACTTGACTAGGTCCTACGAGCAGTACTTC | CASSHLTRSYEQYF
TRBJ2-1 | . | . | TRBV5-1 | TGCGCCAGCACCTCTGGCAGGTCCGGTCCCCCCTACAATGAGCAGTTCTTC | CASTSGRSGPPYNEQFF
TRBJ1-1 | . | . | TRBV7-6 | TGTGCCAGCAGCTTAGGGGGACACCAAGGGACTTTCTTT | CASSLGGHQGTFF
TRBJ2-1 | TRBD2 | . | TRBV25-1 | TGTGCCAGCAGTCCAGCGGGGGACTACAATGAGCAGTTCTTC | CASSPAGDYNEQFF
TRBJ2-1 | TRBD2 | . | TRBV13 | TGTGCCAGCAGCTTAGTCGGACTAGCGGGAGACGAGCAGTTCTTC | CASSLVGLAGDEQFF
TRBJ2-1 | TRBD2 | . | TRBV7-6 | TGTGCCAGCAGCGGGGGACTAGCGGGAGACGAGCAGTTCTTC | CASSGGLAGDEQFF
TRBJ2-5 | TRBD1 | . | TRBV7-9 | TGTGCCAGCAGCTCGCCGATCCGGGACAGGGGGCTTGAGACCCAGTACTTC | CASSSPIRDRGLETQYF
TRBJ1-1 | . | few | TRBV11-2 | TGTGCCAGCAGCCAAACCACAGGGCAAGGTGAAGCTTTCTTT | CASSQTTGQGEAFF
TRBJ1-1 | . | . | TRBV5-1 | TGCGCCAGCAGCAGCGGACCGAACACTGAAGCTTTCTTT | CASSSGPNTEAFF
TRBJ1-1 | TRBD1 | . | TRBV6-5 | TGTGCCAGCAGTGACGGACAGGGAAACACTGAAGCTTTCTTT | CASSDGQGNTEAFF
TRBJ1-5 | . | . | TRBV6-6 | TGTGCCAGCAGTTACCATTCGGGACACAGGAATCAGCCCCAGCATTTT | CASSYHSGHRNQPQHF